Ten or more counts support the clone carrying this TCR beta chain. The CDR3 is 15 residues long. V lost 0 bases and J lost 1, with 8 bases in between. CDR1 is SGHRS, CDR2 YFSETQ, per germline. TCRbeta library preparation incorporated unique molecular identifiers. One entry per CDR3 protein, called by TCRdb with MiXCR from the PCR reads. The sample has approximately 210,000 distinct CDR3 sequences; more than 14% are singletons. These data come from a study of T-cell reconstitution after alpha-beta-depleted transplantation in children. This TCR came from a human donor who donated a stem cell graft to a child with acute lymphoblastic leukemia. Source: PBMCs from the stem cell graft donor, taken from the stem cell graft. The chain links TRBV5-1 to TRBJ2-1, with D maybe TRBD2 (5 bases). CDR3 DNA sequence: TGCGCCAGCAGCTTGGTAGGAGGTTCCTACAATGAGCAGTTCTTC. Protein sequence: CASSLVGGSYNEQFF.